This TCR beta chain stems from a study of T cells after yellow fever vaccination. Study details: Any fraction with a low cell number was prepared using SMART-Seq v4 Ultra Low Input.

Production of TCR cDNA was by 5'RACE template switching, which also added a universal primer site and UMIs. TCRdb independently ran MiXCR on the 5' RACE reads; one entry per CDR3 protein. The sample carries under 400,000 distinct CDR3 sequences, 9.5% to 15% recorded once. Comments on this clonotype: Its antigen remains unknown.

Study results and caveats: Booster samples showed a return of most primary-vaccination clones (almost 97% CD4, 70% to 90% CD8). Although the secondary response was weaker, it peaked faster, at day 5 versus 15.

The CDR3 consists of 13 residues. Germline CDR1 and CDR2: SGHVS and FNYEAQ. V gave up 0 bases and J gave up 7 bases, with 6 bases separating them. The rearrangement uses TRBV7-6 and TRBJ2-2, with D perhaps TRBD2 (5 bases). This TCR was recovered from a man younger than 35 who received the YFV17D yellow fever vaccine. Sequencing used CD4+ T cells sorted from PBMCs, obtained 15 days after the yellow fever booster vaccination. The CDR3 DNA reads as TGTGCCAGCAGCTTAGCGAGGGTCGGGGAGCTGTTTTTT. Protein sequence: CASSLARVGELFF.